Listed here are 24 T cell receptor beta chains from one sample, sequenced in a study of blood T cell repertoires in COVID-19. Sequencing was performed with immunoSEQ multiplex PCR; in TCRdb, only in-frame clones are kept and a portion is missing. This sample yields fewer than 110,000 clones, of which around nine tenths are seen a single time; 3.1% belongs to the top ten. The sequencing sample was made of peripheral blood. These receptors all come from a man aged 45 to 65 in a cohort sampled during active COVID-19.

The chain couples TRBV7-8 to TRBJ1-1, with D possibly matching TRBD1 (5 bases). CDR1 and CDR2 (germline): SGHVS, FQNEAQ. This CDR3 comprises 15 residues. The V and J ends lost 0 bases and 1 base respectively, with 9 bases between them. The CDR3 loop reads CASSLAVGANTEAFF. Written as DNA, the CDR3 is TGTGCCAGCAGCTTAGCGGTAGGGGCGAACACTGAAGCTTTCTTT.

This rearrangement joins TRBV18 to TRBJ2-3; D call uncertain. Germline V gives CDR1 KGHSH, CDR2 LQKENI. This CDR3 is built from 13 residues. V dropped 3 bases and J dropped 4 bases, with 8 bases sitting between them. The CDR3 nucleotides are TGTGCCAGCTCACCTGGGCTGTCAGATACGCAGTATTTT. It yields the protein CASSPGLSDTQYF.

This clone was seen a few times. V is TRBV6-5 and J is TRBJ1-2; possibly TRBD1 for D (5 bases). Germline CDR1 reads MNHEY; CDR2 reads SVGAGI. The CDR3 contains 13 residues. With 2 bases removed from V and 8 bases from J, the gap between germline ends came to 12 bases. The CDR3 sequence is CASSYVGGLGYTF. The CDR3, as DNA: TGTGCCAGCAGTTACGTTGGGGGGTTGGGCTACACCTTC.

The chain recombines TRBV28 with TRBJ2-5; 14 nucleotides match TRBD2. Germline V gene data show CDR1 as MDHEN and CDR2 as SYDVKM. V trimming: 6 bases; J trimming: 5 bases; junction bases outside the gene matches: 5. The CDR3 length is 15 residues. The CDR3 nucleotides read TGTGCCAGCAGGGGACTAGCGGGGGCTCGGGAGACCCAGTACTTC. Protein sequence: CASRGLAGARETQYF.

V gene TRBV10-3 combines with J gene TRBJ1-5, with D perhaps matching TRBD1 (5 bases). The CDR3 contains 16 residues. CDR1 and CDR2 (germline): ENHRY, SYGVKD. V gave up 6 bases and J gave up 0 bases, with 15 bases separating them. The CDR3 region has the DNA TGTGCCATCAGCCTCGGGGGGGGTAATAGCAATCAGCCCCAGCATTTT. Residues: CAISLGGGNSNQPQHF.

The V and J genes are TRBV10-1 and TRBJ1-3, with TRBD1 matching 11 bases. V lost 2 bases, J lost 4 bases, and 4 bases stayed unmatched. The CDR3 is 16 amino acids. Germline loops: CDR1 WNHNN, CDR2 SYGVQD (reference sequence). This chain's CDR3 is CASSERDRGSGNTIYF. The CDR3 region has the DNA TGCGCCAGCAGTGAGAGGGACAGGGGGTCCGGAAACACCATATATTTT.

The chain joins TRBV7-8 to TRBJ1-6; 7 positions match TRBD1. CDR1 SGHVS and CDR2 FQNEAQ come from the germline V gene. The CDR3 is 16 residues long. Trimming cost V 0 bases and J 8 bases; bases outside gene matches: 7. CDR3 sequence (DNA): TGTGCCAGCAGCTTAGCCACCGGGACAGAGGATTCACCCCTCCACTTT. This sequence encodes CASSLATGTEDSPLHF.

The chain couples TRBV4-1 to TRBJ2-3, with unresolved D. There are 16 residues in the CDR3. V lost 1 base, J lost 0 bases, and 11 bases lay in between. Germline CDR1 MGHRA, CDR2 YSYEKL. In nucleotides, the CDR3 is TGCGCCAGCAGCCAAGGGGCCGGCAGGAGCACAGATACGCAGTATTTT. Its translation: CASSQGAGRSTDTQYF.

The chain carries TRBV6-1 and TRBJ2-7; no clear D gene. Germline V lookup: CDR1 MNHNS, CDR2 SASEGT. Deletions cut 2 bases from V and 2 bases from J, with 10 bases between. The CDR3 spans 14 residues. CDR3 sequence reads: CASSERRYPYEQYV. As DNA, the CDR3 is TGTGCCAGCAGTGAACGGCGGTACCCCTACGAGCAGTACGTC.

The V call is TRBV11-3, the J call TRBJ2-3, with a weak D call TRBD2 (6 bases). CDR1 is SGHNT, CDR2 YENEEA, per germline. The V end was cut by 0 bases, the J end by 2 bases, with 15 bases between. The CDR3 is 17 amino acids. CDR3 nucleotide sequence: TGTGCCAGCAGCTTAGATCCTATAGCGGCGGTCACAGATACGCAGTATTTT. It specifies CASSLDPIAAVTDTQYF.

The rearrangement uses TRBV6-5 and TRBJ1-6; 9 positions match TRBD1. This CDR3 comprises 15 residues. Trimming at V came to 3 bases and at J to 9 bases, leaving 6 bases not matched to a gene. The germline gives CDR1 MNHEY, CDR2 SVGAGI. The CDR3 loop reads CASSYTGTGSSPLHF. The CDR3 DNA reads TGTGCCAGCAGTTATACCGGGACAGGGAGTTCACCCCTCCACTTT.

The chain joins TRBV7-8 to TRBJ2-7; weak D call: TRBD2 (6 bases). V was cut by 5 bases and J by 4 bases, with 18 bases left in between. Germline V CDR1 and CDR2: SGHVS, FQNEAQ. The CDR3 totals 15 residues. The CDR3 here is CASSQGRGEGYEQYV. CDR3 DNA: TGTGCCAGCAGCCAAGGGCGGGGTGAAGGTTACGAGCAGTACGTC.

The CDR3 reads CATSRGDSLYEKLFF. CDR3 bases: TGTGCCACCAGCAGAGGGGACAGCCTTTACGAAAAACTGTTTTTT. This chain links TRBV15 with TRBJ1-4, with TRBD1 identical over 7 bases. Per germline, CDR1 LNHNV and CDR2 YYDKDF (reference sequence). The CDR3 is made up of 15 amino acids. V lost 1 base and J lost 8; bases outside the gene matches: 7. Looking up the rest from reference TRBV15 and TRBJ1-4 gives the full variable domain: DAMVIQNPRYQVTQFGKPVTLSCSQTLNHNVMYWYQQKSSQAPKLLFHYYDKDFNNEADTPDNFQSRRPNTSFCFLDIRSPGLGDTAMYLCATSRGDSLYEKLFFGSGTQLSVL.

This chain connects TRBV4-1 to TRBJ1-2; weak D call: TRBD1 (6 bases). Per the germline V gene, CDR1 is MGHRA and CDR2 is YSYEKL. With 4 bases removed from V and 3 bases from J, the gap between germline ends came to 9 bases. The length of the CDR3 is 13 residues. The CDR3 region has the DNA TGCGCCAGCAGCCGACAGGTGGACTATGGCTACACCTTC. The encoded protein is CASSRQVDYGYTF.

This clone was seen just once. This CDR3 reads CASSIRGEGEQFF. In DNA form, the CDR3 reads TGTGCCAGCAGTATCAGGGGAGAGGGTGAGCAGTTCTTC. The rearrangement uses TRBV12-3 or TRBV12-4 and TRBJ2-1; TRBD1 might be the D (6 bases). Deletions cut 5 bases from V and 9 bases from J, with 14 bases between. This CDR3 contains 13 residues.

V is TRBV19 and J is TRBJ2-1, with D possibly TRBD2 on 7 matching bases. This CDR3 comprises 15 residues. V shed 5 bases and J shed 8 bases, with 19 bases lying between them. Germline V lookup: CDR1 LNHDA, CDR2 SQIVND (reference sequence). This CDR3 is CASSSTRGAMDEQFF. CDR3 DNA: TGTGCCAGTAGTTCTACCCGGGGGGCCATGGATGAGCAGTTCTTC.

This clone was seen a handful of times. The CDR3 nucleotides read TGTGCCACCAGCAGAGGACAGGGGAAGGATACGCAGTATTTT. This sequence encodes CATSRGQGKDTQYF. The chain links TRBV15 to TRBJ2-3; the match to TRBD1 covers 8 bases. V trimming: 1 base; J trimming: 6 bases; junction bases outside the gene matches: 3. Germline lookup yields CDR1 LNHNV and CDR2 YYDKDF (reference sequence). The CDR3 extends over 14 amino acids.

This chain connects TRBV7-9 to TRBJ2-1; TRBD2 matches at 13 bases. CDR3 size: 15 residues. Per the germline V gene, CDR1 is SEHNR and CDR2 is FQNEAQ (reference sequence). With V trimmed by 2 bases and J by 8 bases, 3 bases remained unmatched. The CDR3 sequence is CASSLTSGGAYEQFF. The CDR3 DNA is TGTGCCAGCAGCTTAACTAGCGGGGGGGCTTATGAGCAGTTCTTC.

The J gene is TRBJ1-1, the V gene TRBV7-8; 7 bases match TRBD1. The CDR3 extends over 16 amino acids. Germline trimming cut 7 bases from V and 0 bases from J; bases unmatched to any gene: 11. From germline, CDR1 is SGHVS and CDR2 FQNEAQ. The CDR3 spells CASKEGAGPLNTEAFF. The DNA for the CDR3 is TGTGCCAGCAAGGAGGGGGCCGGGCCCTTGAACACTGAAGCTTTCTTT.

V is TRBV27 and J is TRBJ2-2, with D uncertain. Germline loops: CDR1 MNHEY, CDR2 SMNVEV (reference sequence). Trimming shortened V by 7 bases and J by 6 bases, and 6 bases separated the two germline ends. This CDR3 spans 11 amino acids. CDR3 in DNA: TGTGCCAGCAAAGAGGCCGGGGAGCTGTTTTTT. Translation: CASKEAGELFF.

J is TRBJ1-1 and V is TRBV27, with D perhaps matching TRBD1 (5 bases). The CDR3 sequence is 13 residues long. The germline gives CDR1 MNHEY, CDR2 SMNVEV (reference sequence). Trimming took 2 bases from V and 8 from J, leaving 12 bases between them. CDR3 residues: CASSLGAAQEAFF. DNA of the CDR3: TGTGCCAGCAGTTTAGGGGCAGCTCAAGAAGCTTTCTTT.

This clone appeared a few times. This sequence joins TRBV25-1 and TRBJ2-1, with D possibly TRBD2 on 7 matching bases. Looked up from germline, CDR1 is MGHDK and CDR2 is SYGVNS. The CDR3 consists of 15 residues. Deletions cut 6 bases from V and 2 bases from J, with 14 bases between. This CDR3 reads CASSMPGGPYNEQFF. DNA for the CDR3: TGTGCCAGCAGCATGCCGGGGGGCCCCTACAATGAGCAGTTCTTC.

The rearrangement uses TRBV4-2 and TRBJ2-1; 9 nucleotides align to TRBD1. With 1 base clipped from V and 4 bases from J, the junction kept 17 bases outside the gene matches. The length of the CDR3 is 20 residues. The germline gives CDR1 LGHNA, CDR2 YNFKEQ. The DNA for the CDR3 is TGTGCCAGCAGCCAAGCAATCGGAGGTCTGGACAGGGGTTCGTACAATGAGCAGTTCTTC. Encoded protein: CASSQAIGGLDRGSYNEQFF.

The chain carries TRBV11-2 and TRBJ1-2; D is undetermined. Trimming took off 4 bases at V and 8 bases at J, with 14 bases between the two ends. Germline CDR1 reads SGHAT; CDR2 reads FQNNGV. This CDR3 region has 13 residues. CDR3 nucleotides: TGTGCCAGCAGCTCGCGGGGAGGTGTGGGCTACACCTTC. It yields the protein CASSSRGGVGYTF. Drawing the rest from reference TRBV11-2 and TRBJ1-2, the complete variable domain is EAGVAQSPRYKIIEKRQSVAFWCNPISGHATLYWYQQILGQGPKLLIQFQNNGVVDDSQLPKDRFSAERLKGVDSTLKIQPAKLEDSAVYLCASSSRGGVGYTFGSGTRLTVV.